The source of this TCR beta chain is a study of blood T cell repertoires in COVID-19 (dated by TCRdb to the early 2020s). Looking at the study overall: Samples covering the acute and convalescent phases of COVID-19 were provided by collaborators in the United States, Italy and Spain. The samples were drawn from two sources: the first 160 participants of the ongoing ImmuneRACE study, and 1,200 or so subjects contributed by 6 global collaborators. Nearly every sample came with metadata listing a de-identified subject ID, COVID-19 status, age in years and sex. The prospective study material was composed of cDNA or gDNA derived from T cells, B-cell-depleted T cells, or PBMCs. The repertoires were made available in a free public database intended to serve as a resource for research on the immune response to SARS-CoV-2. HLA class I and class II types, where available, came from metadata supplied by the sample provider rather than from assay-based typing. The dataset comprised deeply sampled blood TCRbeta repertoires from subjects exposed to, actively infected with, or recovered from COVID-19.

This clone was seen just once. Its specific antigen is unknown. There are no base qualities to consult, and no much larger clone falls within one base. V loses 7 bases of germline sequence and J loses 6 bases, and the interval between the two ends is 13 bases. The CDR3 sequence holds 13 residues, the cysteine and phenylalanine included. Solely the CDR3 DNA is kept, with 39 bases framed from the first base. CDR1 and CDR2 were assigned from the germline V gene as MDHEN and SYDVKM. Results the study describes overall, beyond this receptor: How much clinical and demographic metadata was included differed by source and by participant, and the metadata was provided uncurated.

Collaborating institutions collected whole blood in K2EDTA tubes following their own protocols. Collaborator samples were shipped for TCRbeta analysis as frozen whole blood, isolated PBMCs, or DNA extracted from either sample type. The immunoSEQ Assay, a bias-controlled multiplex PCR, was used to amplify TCRbeta CDR3 regions from genomic DNA. In the original analysis: The number of nucleated cells in each sample was estimated from the amplification of reference gene primers within the assay. Sequence reads were collapsed and filtered to measure the absolute abundance of every unique TCRbeta CDR3 rearrangement. For each sample, productive Simpson clonality was calculated as the square root of Simpson's diversity index across productive rearrangements. In TCRdb, the immuneACCESS table is reduced to in-frame sequences with V and J assigned. These tables do not hold every clone; where another copy was compared, an unresolved V gene accounts for under half, and the others remain unexplained. The V and J calls and clone size come from that table; D and trimming were worked out from the DNA. The sample includes approximately 250,000 clones, with approximately 87% observed a single time. Roughly 8.6% of the sample rests with the top ten.

Sequenced material: peripheral blood. The sequence came from a human donor in a cohort sampled during active COVID-19. The rearrangement combines TRBV28 with TRBJ2-1; no D gene can be assigned with confidence. The base sequence is TGTGCCAGCATCCCCCCCCCAGGCAATGAGCAGTTCTTC. It specifies CASIPPPGNEQFF.